These 29 T cell receptor beta chains share one sample of origin, sequenced in a study of blood T cell repertoires in COVID-19. Clones were read by immunoSEQ multiplex PCR, and TCRdb kept only the in-frame ones, dropping some. The data hold more than 95,000 clones, with 85% observed a single time. Material for sequencing was peripheral blood. The receptors stem from a woman older than 75 with COVID-19, enrolled during active disease.

This clone was recorded once. The V and J genes are TRBV6-2 or TRBV6-3 and TRBJ2-3; TRBD2 aligns across 15 bases. V gave up 5 bases and J gave up 1 base; unmatched junction bases: 10. CDR3 size: 19 residues. The germline V gene has CDR1 MNHEY and CDR2 SVGEGT. The CDR3 protein is CASSPNGLAGGPGTDTQYF. The CDR3, as DNA: TGTGCCAGCAGTCCAAATGGACTAGCGGGAGGGCCAGGCACAGATACGCAGTATTTT.

The J gene is TRBJ2-7, the V gene TRBV5-1; D possibly corresponds to TRBD2 (6 bases). This CDR3 contains 15 residues. Germline assignment: CDR1 SGHRS and CDR2 YFSETQ. V lost 4 bases, J lost 3 bases, and 17 bases lay in between. The CDR3 loop reads CASSLSGTAGYEQYF. For the CDR3, the DNA is TGCGCCAGCAGCCTGTCCGGGACTGCCGGCTACGAGCAGTACTTC.

The chain carries TRBV4-1 and TRBJ1-6, with 12 bases lining up with TRBD1. The CDR3 is made up of 18 amino acids. Per the germline V gene, CDR1 is MGHRA and CDR2 is YSYEKL. The trim removed 3 bases at V and 7 bases at J, leaving 10 bases unmatched. The CDR3 is CASSQLGGTGGINSPLHF. In nucleotides, the CDR3 is TGCGCCAGCAGCCAGTTGGGGGGGACAGGGGGCATCAATTCACCCCTCCACTTT.

The chain combines TRBV18 with TRBJ2-7, with TRBD2 matching over 9 bases. CDR3 length equals 15 residues. CDR1 is KGHSH, CDR2 LQKENI, per germline. V lost 3 bases, J lost 3 bases, and 6 bases stayed unmatched. The CDR3 coding sequence is TGTGCCAGCTCACCCTCCGCGGGAGGGAACTACGAGCAGTACTTC. As protein: CASSPSAGGNYEQYF.

The chain carries TRBV18 and TRBJ2-1, with D perhaps TRBD2 (6 bases). Germline lookup yields CDR1 KGHSH and CDR2 LQKENI. This CDR3 spans 14 amino acids. Trimming cost V 0 bases and J 11 bases, with 14 bases left between them. The CDR3 region has the DNA TGTGCCAGCTCACCACCCAGCGGGTCAAGTCAGCAGTTCTTC. It yields the protein CASSPPSGSSQQFF.

This chain links TRBV3-1 (or the pseudogene TRBV3-2) with TRBJ1-4; TRBD1 matches 7 bases. The CDR3 runs 14 residues. J lost 8 bases, V lost 4 bases, and 7 bases had no gene match. Germline CDR1 and CDR2: LGHDT and YNNKEL (reference sequence). The CDR3 DNA follows: TGTGCCAGCAGCCCCGGACAGGCCCTCGAAAAACTGTTTTTT. This translates into CASSPGQALEKLFF.

This clone has only one observation. The rearrangement uses TRBV7-9 and TRBJ2-7; TRBD1 aligns across 8 bases. The CDR3 contains 12 residues. Looked up from germline, CDR1 is SEHNR and CDR2 is FQNEAQ (reference sequence). With 4 bases clipped from V and 6 bases from J, the junction kept 2 bases outside the gene matches. The CDR3 is CASSSGGSEQYF. The CDR3 DNA reads TGTGCCAGCAGCTCAGGGGGCTCCGAGCAGTACTTC.

The J gene is TRBJ2-1, the V gene TRBV28, with 10 positions matching TRBD1. Per the germline V gene, CDR1 is MDHEN and CDR2 is SYDVKM. The V and J ends lost 6 bases and 5 bases, in that order; junction bases with no gene match: 4. The CDR3 loop spans 14 amino acids. In nucleotides, the CDR3 is TGTGCCAGCAGGGGGACAGGGGCTAACAATGAGCAGTTCTTC. Protein sequence: CASRGTGANNEQFF.

This chain links TRBV6-5 with TRBJ2-1; TRBD2 is a possible D gene (6 bases). Trimming cost V 10 bases and J 3 bases, with 16 bases left between them. The CDR3 runs 14 residues. CDR1 is MNHEY and CDR2 is SVGAGI in the germline V gene. The CDR3 DNA is TGTGCCACTTCTCCGGGGGTGGGCTACAATGAGCAGTTCTTC. Translation gives CATSPGVGYNEQFF.

This chain connects TRBV28 to TRBJ1-2; unclear D gene. This CDR3 region has 13 residues. With 5 bases removed from V and 3 bases from J, the gap between germline ends came to 10 bases. CDR1 is MDHEN and CDR2 is SYDVKM in the germline V gene. The CDR3 sequence: CASSDPQHYGYTF. For the CDR3, the DNA is TGTGCCAGCAGTGACCCACAGCACTATGGCTACACCTTC.

V is TRBV27 and J is TRBJ2-2, with 7 bases fitting TRBD1. Per the germline V gene, CDR1 is MNHEY and CDR2 is SMNVEV (reference sequence). This CDR3 contains 15 residues. V lost 5 bases, J lost 2 bases, and 5 bases stayed unmatched. As DNA, the CDR3 is TGTGCCAGCAGTACAGGGACAGTAAACACCGGGGAGCTGTTTTTT. Protein product: CASSTGTVNTGELFF.

The chain joins TRBV13 to TRBJ2-7, with TRBD1 as a possible D gene (6 bases). Trimming removed 0 bases from V and 7 bases from J, with 13 bases in between. This CDR3 has 14 residues. Germline V gene sequence: CDR1 PRHDT, CDR2 FYEKMQ (reference sequence). The CDR3: CASSLGQGLLEQYF. As DNA, the CDR3 is TGTGCCAGCAGCTTAGGACAGGGTTTGCTTGAGCAGTACTTC.

V is TRBV2 and J is TRBJ2-6; 7 bases are shared with TRBD1. CDR1 SNHLY and CDR2 FYNNEI come from the germline V gene. J gave up 3 bases and V 6 bases, and 5 bases lay outside the gene matches. This CDR3 region has 15 residues. The CDR3 reads CASSPDRVGANVLTF. Written as DNA, the CDR3 is TGTGCCAGCAGCCCCGACAGGGTTGGGGCCAACGTCCTGACTTTC.

This chain joins TRBV7-9 and TRBJ1-5, with D tentatively TRBD1 (5 bases). The CDR3 runs to 14 residues. The V gene lost 6 bases and the J gene lost 2 bases, with 11 bases spanning the gap. Germline V gene data show CDR1 as SEHNR and CDR2 as FQNEAQ (reference sequence). The CDR3 DNA sequence: TGTGCCAGCAGTGCGGGGCAGGGCAATCAGCCCCAGCATTTT. Protein product: CASSAGQGNQPQHF.

On this clone: The sample holds other DNA sequences that translate to the same CDR3. The V and J genes are TRBV27 and TRBJ1-5, with a possible D match to TRBD1 (5 bases). V was pared by 3 bases and J by 1 base, with 7 bases between. This CDR3 is 14 amino acids long. CDR1 and CDR2 (germline): MNHEY, SMNVEV (reference sequence). The CDR3 here is CASSFQGSNQPQHF. Here the CDR3 DNA reads TGTGCCAGCAGTTTTCAGGGAAGCAATCAGCCCCAGCATTTT.

The rearrangement links TRBV9 to TRBJ2-3; 11 bases are shared with TRBD2. Germline CDR1 SGDLS, CDR2 YYNGEE. V lost 1 base to trimming and J lost 4 bases; unmatched junction nucleotides: 5. The CDR3 has 16 residues. The CDR3 coding sequence is TGTGCCAGCAGCGTAATCGTAGCGGGAGGGGCAGATACGCAGTATTTT. This encodes CASSVIVAGGADTQYF.

The J gene is TRBJ1-3, the V gene TRBV7-2; D is unresolved. V shed 1 base and J shed 0 bases, with 7 bases lying between them. CDR1 is SGHTA and CDR2 is FQGNSA in the germline V gene. This CDR3 contains 15 residues. The DNA of the CDR3 is TGTGCCAGCAGCTTAGAACGGTTCTCTGGAAACACCATATATTTT. As protein: CASSLERFSGNTIYF.

V is TRBV5-4 and J is TRBJ1-1; possibly TRBD1 for D (6 bases). The CDR3 has 15 amino acids. From germline, CDR1 is SGHNT and CDR2 YYREEE (reference sequence). V lost 1 base to trimming and J lost 4 bases, with 14 bases between them. The chain's CDR3 is CASSLRSGASTEAFF. As DNA, the CDR3 is TGTGCCAGCAGCTTGAGGTCAGGGGCGTCCACTGAAGCTTTCTTT.

The chain has TRBV7-2 and TRBJ2-2, with 9 bases lining up with TRBD2. The CDR3 extends over 15 amino acids. V lost 3 bases to trimming and J lost 2 bases; unmatched junction nucleotides: 1. The germline CDR1 and CDR2 sequences are SGHTA and FQGNSA. The DNA for the CDR3 is TGTGCCAGCAGCTTTAGCGGGAGTAACACCGGGGAGCTGTTTTTT. This sequence encodes CASSFSGSNTGELFF.

This chain uses TRBV28 with TRBJ1-2, with 7 bases fitting TRBD1. V was clipped by 5 bases and J by 7 bases; unmatched bases: 13. Germline V gene sequence: CDR1 MDHEN, CDR2 SYDVKM. This CDR3 comprises 15 residues. The chain's CDR3 is CASSPRIGGGGGYTF. The CDR3 bases are TGTGCCAGCAGTCCTAGGATAGGGGGCGGAGGTGGCTACACCTTC.

This sequence joins TRBV21-1 and TRBJ2-5; the D call of TRBD2 is as the table states it, not checked on the DNA. TRBV21-1 is a pseudogene locus. The CDR3 has 18 residues. CDR3 DNA: TGTGCCAGCAGCAATAACTGGAGGCACGGCCTATACCAAGAGACCCAGTACTTC. Its protein product is CASSNNWRHGLYQETQYF.

The chain links TRBV28 to TRBJ2-3; the D gene is possibly TRBD2 (5 bases). Trimming took off 3 bases at V and 5 bases at J, with 9 bases between the two ends. CDR3 length equals 13 residues. CDR1 and CDR2 from the germline V gene are MDHEN and SYDVKM. The CDR3 region is CASSLAAGDTQYF. Here the CDR3 DNA reads TGTGCCAGCAGTTTGGCGGCGGGAGATACGCAGTATTTT.

The J gene is TRBJ2-4, the V gene TRBV10-3, with TRBD1 identical over 12 bases. Germline V lookup: CDR1 ENHRY, CDR2 SYGVKD. Trimming removed 2 bases from V and 6 bases from J; junction bases left unmatched: 8. The CDR3 covers 17 residues. In nucleotides, the CDR3 is TGTGCCATCAGTGAGGCCGGGACAGGGGGCTTGGGAAACATTCAGTACTTC. Translated, it gives CAISEAGTGGLGNIQYF.

The chain couples TRBV12-3 or TRBV12-4 to TRBJ1-5; D may be TRBD1 (5 bases). Trimming removed 7 bases from V and 5 bases from J, with 12 bases in between. This CDR3 has 13 amino acids. In DNA form, the CDR3 reads TGTGCCAGCACCCCCAGCAGGGATCAGCCCCAGCATTTT. It specifies CASTPSRDQPQHF.

The gene calls are TRBV29-1 and TRBJ2-5; unclear D gene. Looked up from germline, CDR1 is SQVTM and CDR2 is ANQGSEA. V lost 7 bases and J 5 bases, leaving 8 bases between the germline ends. CDR3 length: 10 amino acids. The CDR3 is CSARTETQYF. The CDR3 DNA is TGCAGCGCCAGAACGGAGACCCAGTACTTC. The full variable domain, in which reference TRBV29-1 and TRBJ2-5 provide the parts outside the CDR3, is SAVISQKPSRDICQRGTSLTIQCQVDSQVTMMFWYRQQPGQSLTLIATANQGSEATYESGFVIDKFPISRPNLTFSTLTVSNMSPEDSSIYLCSARTETQYFGPGTRLLVL.

V usage is TRBV10-2 and J usage is TRBJ1-2, with D hard to call. The germline V gene has CDR1 WSHSY and CDR2 SAAADI. Deletions cut 3 bases from V and 5 bases from J, with 10 bases between. The CDR3 loop spans 13 amino acids. The CDR3 nucleotides are TGCGCCAGCAGTGAACGTACTCCGTATGGCTACACCTTC. Translating gives CASSERTPYGYTF.

V usage is TRBV19 and J usage is TRBJ1-5; 8 bases match TRBD1. Germline assignment: CDR1 LNHDA and CDR2 SQIVND (reference sequence). CDR3 length equals 14 residues. V gave up 5 bases and J gave up 6 bases; unmatched junction bases: 6. CDR3 coding DNA: TGTGCCAGTAGTCCCGACAGGGGTGGTCAGCCCCAGCATTTT. Translation: CASSPDRGGQPQHF.

V is TRBV18 and J is TRBJ2-7; 7 bases are a match to TRBD1. Per germline, CDR1 KGHSH and CDR2 LQKENI. The CDR3 has 16 residues. With V trimmed by 2 bases and J by 4 bases, 11 bases remained unmatched. CDR3 sequence (DNA): TGTGCCAGCTCACCAGCGTCTGGTGACAGGGCTTACGAGCAGTACTTC. It codes for CASSPASGDRAYEQYF.

The chain recombines TRBV9 with TRBJ2-1; TRBD2 matches at 14 bases. There are 14 residues in the CDR3. CDR1 is SGDLS and CDR2 is YYNGEE in the germline V gene. The V and J ends lost 4 bases and 10 bases, in that order; junction bases with no gene match: 4. The CDR3 loop is CASSPGTSGSEQFF. CDR3 coding DNA: TGTGCCAGCAGCCCAGGGACTAGCGGGAGCGAGCAGTTCTTC.